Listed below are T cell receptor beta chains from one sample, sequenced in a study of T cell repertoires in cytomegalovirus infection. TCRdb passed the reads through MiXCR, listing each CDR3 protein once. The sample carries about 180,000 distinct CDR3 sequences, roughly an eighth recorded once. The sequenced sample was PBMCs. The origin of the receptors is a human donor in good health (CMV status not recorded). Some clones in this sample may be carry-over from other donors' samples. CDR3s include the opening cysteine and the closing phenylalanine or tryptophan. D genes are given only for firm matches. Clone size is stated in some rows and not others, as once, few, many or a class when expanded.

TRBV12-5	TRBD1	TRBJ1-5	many	CASGTTGLVDQPQHF	TGTGCTAGTGGAACGACAGGGTTGGTGGATCAGCCCCAGCATTTT
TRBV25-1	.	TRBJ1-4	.	CASSEGRALGEKLFF	TGTGCCAGCAGTGAAGGACGGGCCCTTGGTGAAAAACTGTTTTTT
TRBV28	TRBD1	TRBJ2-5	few	CASSLSTGGLETQYF	TGTGCCAGCAGTTTATCGACAGGGGGCTTGGAGACCCAGTACTTC
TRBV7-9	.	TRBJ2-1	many	CASSASTGSGYNEQFF	TGTGCCAGCAGCGCCAGTACAGGGTCGGGTTACAATGAGCAGTTCTTC
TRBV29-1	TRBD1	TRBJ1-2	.	CSVWTGEGYTF	TGCAGCGTCTGGACAGGGGAAGGCTACACCTTC
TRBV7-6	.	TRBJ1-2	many	CASSQPAGYGYTF	TGTGCCAGCAGCCAACCCGCTGGATATGGCTACACCTTC
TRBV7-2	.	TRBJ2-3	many	CASSALSRTDTQYF	TGTGCCAGCAGCGCCCTCTCTCGCACAGATACGCAGTATTTT
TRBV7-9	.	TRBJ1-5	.	CASSFARQPQHF	TGTGCCAGCAGCTTCGCTAGGCAGCCCCAGCATTTT
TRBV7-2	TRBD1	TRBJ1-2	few	CASSSRQGHYGYTF	TGTGCCAGCAGCTCGCGACAGGGCCACTATGGCTACACCTTC
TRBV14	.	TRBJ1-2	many	CASSHLRDGANYGYTF	TGTGCCAGCAGCCATCTCCGGGACGGAGCTAACTATGGCTACACCTTC
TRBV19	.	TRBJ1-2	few	CASTTDGTYGYTF	TGTGCCAGTACCACGGACGGAACCTATGGCTACACCTTC
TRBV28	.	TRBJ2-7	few	CASTPPTYAEQYF	TGTGCCAGCACCCCACCCACCTACGCTGAGCAGTACTTC
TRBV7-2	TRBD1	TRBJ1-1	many	CASSPTGSVEAFF	TGTGCCAGCAGCCCGACAGGGTCAGTTGAAGCTTTCTTT
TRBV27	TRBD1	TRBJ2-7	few	CASSWTGGQYEQYF	TGTGCCAGCAGTTGGACAGGGGGCCAGTACGAGCAGTACTTC
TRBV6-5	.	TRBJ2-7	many	CASSSPPGSPVGYEQYF	TGTGCCAGCAGTTCACCCCCGGGCTCCCCGGTCGGCTACGAGCAGTACTTC
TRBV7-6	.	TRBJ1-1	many	CASTRPSQENTEAFF	TGTGCCAGCACGAGGCCCTCCCAGGAGAACACTGAAGCTTTCTTT
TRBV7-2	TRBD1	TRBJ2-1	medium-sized	CASSLVQGAGNEQFF	TGTGCCAGCAGCTTAGTTCAGGGGGCGGGGAATGAGCAGTTCTTC
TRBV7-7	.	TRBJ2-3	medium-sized	CASSISRGDTQYF	TGTGCTAGCAGCATCTCGCGGGGAGATACGCAGTATTTT
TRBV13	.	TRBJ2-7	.	CASSFLNGRNYEQYF	TGTGCCAGCAGCTTTCTTAACGGTCGGAATTACGAGCAGTACTTC
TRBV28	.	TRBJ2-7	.	CASRYYNEQYF	TGTGCCAGCAGGTACTACAACGAGCAGTACTTC
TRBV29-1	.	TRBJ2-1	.	CSVGGLPGVTYNEQFF	TGCAGCGTTGGTGGGCTCCCGGGAGTAACCTACAATGAGCAGTTCTTC
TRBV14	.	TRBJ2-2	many	CASSQVKPDGYTGELFF	TGTGCCAGCAGCCAAGTAAAGCCTGACGGGTACACCGGGGAGCTGTTTTTT
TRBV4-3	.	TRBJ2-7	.	CASSQEVARTYEQYF	TGCGCCAGCAGCCAAGAAGTGGCCAGGACCTACGAGCAGTACTTC
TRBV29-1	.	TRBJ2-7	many	CSVVWGYEQYF	TGCAGCGTTGTATGGGGCTACGAGCAGTACTTC
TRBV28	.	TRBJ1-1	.	CASKTGVASFF	TGTGCCAGCAAAACAGGAGTCGCATCTTTCTTT
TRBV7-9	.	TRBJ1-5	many	CASSLMNQPQHF	TGTGCCAGCAGCTTGATGAATCAGCCCCAGCATTTT
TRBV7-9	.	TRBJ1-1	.	CASSSANTEAFF	TGTGCCAGCAGCTCCGCGAACACTGAAGCTTTCTTT
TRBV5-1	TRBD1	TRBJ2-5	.	CASSLADSTGKETQYF	TGCGCCAGCAGCTTGGCCGATTCGACAGGGAAAGAGACCCAGTACTTC
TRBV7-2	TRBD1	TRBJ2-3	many	CASSVGTGGGNTQYF	TGTGCCAGCAGCGTTGGGACAGGGGGCGGAAATACGCAGTATTTT
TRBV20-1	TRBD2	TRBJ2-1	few	CSAQIPIAGFYNEQFF	TGCAGTGCTCAAATTCCTATAGCGGGGTTTTACAATGAGCAGTTCTTC
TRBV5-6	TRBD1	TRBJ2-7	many	CASSVGTGWNEQYF	TGTGCCAGCAGCGTCGGGACAGGGTGGAACGAGCAGTACTTC
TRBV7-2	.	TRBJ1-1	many	CASSPSGAAFF	TGTGCCAGCAGCCCCTCGGGAGCAGCTTTCTTT
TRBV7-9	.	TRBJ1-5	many	CASSLYLPGAGNQPQHF	TGTGCCAGCAGCTTATACCTCCCGGGGGCTGGCAATCAGCCCCAGCATTTT
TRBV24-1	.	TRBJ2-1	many	CATRTSQGNEQFF	TGTGCCACCAGGACATCACAGGGCAATGAGCAGTTCTTC
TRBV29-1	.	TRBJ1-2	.	CSVNDYGYTF	TGCAGCGTTAACGACTATGGCTACACCTTC
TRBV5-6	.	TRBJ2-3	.	CASSEHITDTQYF	TGTGCCAGCAGCGAACACATCACAGATACGCAGTATTTT
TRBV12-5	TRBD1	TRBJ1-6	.	CASGPGGQGNSPLHF	TGTGCTAGTGGTCCGGGGGGACAGGGGAATTCACCCCTCCACTTT
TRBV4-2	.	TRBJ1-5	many	CASSQEWDLDQPQHF	TGTGCCAGCAGCCAAGAATGGGACTTGGATCAGCCCCAGCATTTT
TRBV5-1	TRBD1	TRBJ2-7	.	CASSSGQTLYEQYF	TGCGCCAGCAGCTCGGGACAGACCCTCTACGAGCAGTACTTC
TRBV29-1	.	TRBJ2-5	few	CSVEGGGSTTQYF	TGCAGCGTTGAAGGTGGTGGGTCGACGACCCAGTACTTC
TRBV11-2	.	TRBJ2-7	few	CASSSNGPEQYF	TGTGCCAGCAGCTCCAACGGACCCGAGCAGTACTTC
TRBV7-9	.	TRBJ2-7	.	CASSLTTEQYF	TGTGCCAGCAGCTTGACAACCGAGCAGTACTTC
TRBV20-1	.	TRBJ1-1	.	CSVSGTPNTEAFF	TGCAGTGTGTCCGGGACCCCCAACACTGAAGCTTTCTTT
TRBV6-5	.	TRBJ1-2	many	CASSRQRHTTSNYGYTF	TGTGCCAGCAGTCGACAGAGGCACACAACCTCTAACTATGGCTACACCTTC
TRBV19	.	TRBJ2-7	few	CASSLTGLSYEQYF	TGTGCCAGTAGTCTCACCGGGCTCTCCTACGAGCAGTACTTC
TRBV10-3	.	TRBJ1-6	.	CAISSNSSYNSPLHF	TGTGCCATCAGTAGCAACAGCTCCTATAATTCACCCCTCCACTTT
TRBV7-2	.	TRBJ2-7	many	CASTSDTGRYEQYF	TGTGCCAGCACCTCGGACACAGGGAGGTACGAGCAGTACTTC
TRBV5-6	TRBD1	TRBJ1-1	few	CASSLVFVRDRETEAFF	TGTGCCAGCAGCTTGGTTTTCGTCCGGGACAGGGAAACTGAAGCTTTCTTT
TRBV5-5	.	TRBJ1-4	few	CASSDVGTTNEKLFF	TGTGCCAGCAGCGACGTGGGGACAACTAATGAAAAACTGTTTTTT
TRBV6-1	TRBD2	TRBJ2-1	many	CASTPLAGAPNEQFF	TGTGCCAGCACGCCTCTAGCGGGAGCCCCCAATGAGCAGTTCTTC
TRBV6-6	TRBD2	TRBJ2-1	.	CASSRTSGLVQFF	TGTGCCAGCAGTCGGACTAGCGGTCTAGTGCAGTTCTTC
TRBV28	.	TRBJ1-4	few	CASSTGTGREKLFF	TGTGCCAGCAGTACCGGGACTGGGCGAGAAAAACTGTTTTTT
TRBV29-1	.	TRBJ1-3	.	CSVSTDRNSGNTIYF	TGCAGCGTTTCGACGGACCGTAACTCTGGAAACACCATATATTTT
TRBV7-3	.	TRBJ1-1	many	CASSLRAGTNPTEAFF	TGTGCCAGCAGCTTAAGGGCAGGCACCAACCCCACTGAAGCTTTCTTT
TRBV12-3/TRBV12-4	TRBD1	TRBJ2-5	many	CASSFARGIGETQYF	TGTGCCAGCAGTTTCGCCAGGGGGATTGGAGAGACCCAGTACTTC
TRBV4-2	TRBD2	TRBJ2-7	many	CASSQDGAGGSYEQYF	TGTGCCAGCAGCCAAGATGGGGCGGGAGGGTCCTACGAGCAGTACTTC
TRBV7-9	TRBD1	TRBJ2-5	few	CASSPVDRDVPLETQYF	TGTGCCAGCAGCCCCGTGGACAGGGATGTACCTTTGGAGACCCAGTACTTC
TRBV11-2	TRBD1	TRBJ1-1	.	CASSDRGHRREAFF	TGTGCCAGCAGCGACAGGGGCCACCGGAGAGAAGCTTTCTTT